This T cell receptor beta chain was identified during a study of T cells in Graves' hyperthyroidism and ophthalmopathy. Many counts were recorded for this clonotype. The CDR3 regions of TCR beta were amplified from RNA transcripts. Carried out on the TCR CDR3, a first-round RT-PCR used the HTBI primer set. TCRdb re-analysed the multiplex PCR reads in MiXCR, keeping a single row per CDR3 protein. This table has 40,000 to 65,000 distinct CDR3 sequences, roughly half appearing once. Disease lasting under 3 months, a NOSPECS grade of at least 4, and a Clinical Activity Score of at least 3 were features of the ophthalmopathy patients. Germline values: CDR1 SGDLS, CDR2 YYNGEE. Trimming removed 0 bases from V and 0 bases from J, with 8 bases in between. The CDR3 is 15 amino acids.

The chain recombines TRBV9 with TRBJ2-3; D remains unclear. Material for sequencing was blood. The clonotype originates from a woman in her forties or fifties with Graves' ophthalmopathy. The CDR3 nucleotides read TGTGCCAGCAGCGTAGTGGCTAGGAGCACAGATACGCAGTATTTT. Protein product: CASSVVARSTDTQYF.